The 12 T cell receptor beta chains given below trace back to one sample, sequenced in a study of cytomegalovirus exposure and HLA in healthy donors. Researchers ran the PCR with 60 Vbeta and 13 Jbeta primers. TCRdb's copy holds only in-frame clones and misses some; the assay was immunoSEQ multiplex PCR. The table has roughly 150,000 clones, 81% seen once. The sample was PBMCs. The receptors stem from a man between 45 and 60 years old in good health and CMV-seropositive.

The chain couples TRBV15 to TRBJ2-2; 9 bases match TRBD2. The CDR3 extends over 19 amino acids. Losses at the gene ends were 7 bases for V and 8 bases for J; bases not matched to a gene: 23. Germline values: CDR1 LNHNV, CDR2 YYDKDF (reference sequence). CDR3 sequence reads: CATTLAQGRRLAERGELFF. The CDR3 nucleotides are TGTGCCACCACCCTTGCCCAGGGGAGGCGACTAGCGGAAAGGGGGGAGCTGTTTTTT.

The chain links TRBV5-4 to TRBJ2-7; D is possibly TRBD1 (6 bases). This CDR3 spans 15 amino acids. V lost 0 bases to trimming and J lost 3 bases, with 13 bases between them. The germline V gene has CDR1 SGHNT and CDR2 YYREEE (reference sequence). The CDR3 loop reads CASSLGTATVYEQYF. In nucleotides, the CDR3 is TGTGCCAGCAGCTTGGGGACAGCCACCGTCTACGAGCAGTACTTC. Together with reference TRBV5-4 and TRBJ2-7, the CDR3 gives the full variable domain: ETGVTQSPTHLIKTRGQQVTLRCSSQSGHNTVSWYQQALGQGPQFIFQYYREEENGRGNFPPRFSGLQFPNYSSELNVNALELDDSALYLCASSLGTATVYEQYFGPGTRLTVT.

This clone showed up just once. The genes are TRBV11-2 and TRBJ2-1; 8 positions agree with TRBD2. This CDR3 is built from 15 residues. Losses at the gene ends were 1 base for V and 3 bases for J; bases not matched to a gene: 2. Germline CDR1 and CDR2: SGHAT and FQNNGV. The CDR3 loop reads CASSLGGTSYNEQFF. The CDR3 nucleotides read TGTGCCAGCAGCTTAGGAGGGACTAGCTACAATGAGCAGTTCTTC. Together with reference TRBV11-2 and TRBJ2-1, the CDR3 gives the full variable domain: EAGVAQSPRYKIIEKRQSVAFWCNPISGHATLYWYQQILGQGPKLLIQFQNNGVVDDSQLPKDRFSAERLKGVDSTLKIQPAKLEDSAVYLCASSLGGTSYNEQFFGPGTRLTVL.

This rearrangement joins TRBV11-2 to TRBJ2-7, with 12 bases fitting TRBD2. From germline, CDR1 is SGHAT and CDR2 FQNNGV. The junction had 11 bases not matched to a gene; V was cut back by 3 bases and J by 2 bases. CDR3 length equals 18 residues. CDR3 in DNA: TGTGCCAGCAGCTTGTTCCTAGCGGGAGGGAGTAAGGCCTACGAGCAGTACTTC. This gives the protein CASSLFLAGGSKAYEQYF.

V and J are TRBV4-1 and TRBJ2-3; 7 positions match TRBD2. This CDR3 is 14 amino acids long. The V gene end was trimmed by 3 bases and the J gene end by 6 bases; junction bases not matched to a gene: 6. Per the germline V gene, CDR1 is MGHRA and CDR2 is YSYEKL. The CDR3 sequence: CASSHGGRSDTQYF. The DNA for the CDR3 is TGCGCCAGCAGCCACGGCGGGAGAAGTGATACGCAGTATTTT.

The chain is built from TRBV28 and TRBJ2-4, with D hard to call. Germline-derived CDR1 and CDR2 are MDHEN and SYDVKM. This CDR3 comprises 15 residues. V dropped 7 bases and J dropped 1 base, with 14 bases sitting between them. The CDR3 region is CASTTAGSAKNIQYF. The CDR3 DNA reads TGTGCCAGCACCACGGCCGGGTCGGCCAAAAACATTCAGTACTTC.

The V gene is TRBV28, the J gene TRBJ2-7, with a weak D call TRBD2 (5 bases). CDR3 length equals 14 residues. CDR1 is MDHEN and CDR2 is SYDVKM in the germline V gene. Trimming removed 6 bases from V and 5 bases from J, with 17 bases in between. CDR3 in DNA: TGTGCCAGCAGACCCCCGGCTAGCAGCCACGAGCAGTACTTC. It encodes CASRPPASSHEQYF.

The CDR3 loop reads CASSINYEQYF. DNA for the CDR3: TGTGCCAGCAGTATTAATTACGAGCAGTACTTC. The gene calls are TRBV6-4 and TRBJ2-7, with D hard to call. The V gene's germline CDR1 is MRHNA and CDR2 SNTAGT. V was trimmed by 5 bases and J by 4 bases, leaving 6 bases between them. The CDR3 spans 11 residues.

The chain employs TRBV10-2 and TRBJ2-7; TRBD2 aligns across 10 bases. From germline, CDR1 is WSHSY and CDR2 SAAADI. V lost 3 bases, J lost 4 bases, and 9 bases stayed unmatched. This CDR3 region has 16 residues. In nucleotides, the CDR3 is TGCGCCAGCAGTGAAAGTAGCGGGGGGCCGAGGTACGAGCAGTACTTC. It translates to CASSESSGGPRYEQYF.

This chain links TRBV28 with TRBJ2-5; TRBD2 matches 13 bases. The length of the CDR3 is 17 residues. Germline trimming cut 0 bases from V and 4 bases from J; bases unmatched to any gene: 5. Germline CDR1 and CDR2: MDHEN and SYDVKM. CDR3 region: CASSLWGTSGIRETQYF. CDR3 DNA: TGTGCCAGCAGTTTATGGGGGACTAGCGGGATAAGAGAGACCCAGTACTTC.

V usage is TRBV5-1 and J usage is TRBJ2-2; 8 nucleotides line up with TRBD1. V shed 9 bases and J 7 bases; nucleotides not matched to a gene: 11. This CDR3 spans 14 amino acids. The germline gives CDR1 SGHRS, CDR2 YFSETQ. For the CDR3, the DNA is TGCGCCACCTCAGACAGGGGTGGGGACGGGGAGCTGTTTTTT. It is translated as CATSDRGGDGELFF.

As DNA, the CDR3 is TGCGCCAGCAGTGTGATCCCCTCGACGGGAGATACGCAGTATTTT. It encodes CASSVIPSTGDTQYF. The gene calls are TRBV10-1 and TRBJ2-3, with no clear D. V was cut by 4 bases and J by 5 bases, with 16 bases left in between. Germline CDR1 and CDR2: WNHNN and SYGVQD (reference sequence). There are 15 residues in the CDR3.